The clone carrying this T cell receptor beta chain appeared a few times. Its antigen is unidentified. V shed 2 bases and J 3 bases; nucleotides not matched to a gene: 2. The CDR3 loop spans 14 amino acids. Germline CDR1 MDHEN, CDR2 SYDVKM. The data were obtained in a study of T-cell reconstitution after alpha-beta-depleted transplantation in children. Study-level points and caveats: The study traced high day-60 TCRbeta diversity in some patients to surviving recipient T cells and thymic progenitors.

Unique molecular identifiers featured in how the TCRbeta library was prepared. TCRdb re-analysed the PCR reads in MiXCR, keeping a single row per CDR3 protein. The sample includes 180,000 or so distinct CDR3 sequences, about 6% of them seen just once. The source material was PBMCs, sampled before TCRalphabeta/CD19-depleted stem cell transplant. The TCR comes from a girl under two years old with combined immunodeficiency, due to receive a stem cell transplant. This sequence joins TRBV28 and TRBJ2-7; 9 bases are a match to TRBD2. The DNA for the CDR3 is TGTGCCAGCAGTTTACTAGCGGGGATCTACGAGCAGTACTTC. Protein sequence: CASSLLAGIYEQYF.